This paragraph covers one T cell receptor (beta chain) sequence. CDR3 length: 12 residues. V was pared by 3 bases and J by 1 base, with 3 bases between. The germline gives CDR1 LGHDT, CDR2 YNNKEL (reference sequence). The data derive from a study of control samples from healthy donors and cancer patients. The table came from immunoSEQ multiplex PCR; TCRdb's copy has only in-frame clones and leaves some out. The sample lists about 60,000 clones, roughly 95% seen once, with around 1% in the top ten. The specimen sequenced was blood. The chain combines TRBV3-1 (or the pseudogene TRBV3-2) with TRBJ1-1, with no clear D. This sequence was found in a woman younger than 30 in good health. The CDR3 sequence is CASSQRNTEAFF. In DNA, the CDR3 is TGTGCCAGCAGCCAGAGGAACACTGAAGCTTTCTTT.